The 8 T cell receptor beta chains reported below all come from one sample, sequenced in a study of blood T cell repertoires in COVID-19. Some clones are missing from TCRdb's copy, which holds only in-frame ones; the method was immunoSEQ multiplex PCR. The sample gives approximately 74,000 clones, around 90% of which show up once; around 4.5% is in the top ten. Sequenced input: peripheral blood. The origin of the receptors is a woman aged 60-75 years with active COVID-19.

DNA for the CDR3: TGTGCCAGCAGCCAATTCGGGGGGAGTGAGCAGTACTTC. Translation gives CASSQFGGSEQYF. This rearrangement joins TRBV3-1 (or the pseudogene TRBV3-2) to TRBJ2-7, with 7 bases lining up with TRBD2. Germline V gene sequence: CDR1 LGHDT, CDR2 YNNKEL (reference sequence). V trimming: 2 bases; J trimming: 7 bases; junction bases outside the gene matches: 5. The CDR3 consists of 13 residues.

V usage is TRBV12-3 or TRBV12-4 and J usage is TRBJ1-5; 7 bases line up with TRBD1. V was pared by 6 bases and J by 11 bases, with 10 bases of the junction left unmatched. The CDR3 runs 13 residues. The CDR3 reads CASSGTATRAQHF. Here the CDR3 DNA reads TGTGCCAGCAGCGGGACAGCTACTCGAGCCCAGCATTTT.

This clone was recorded once. The V and J genes are TRBV5-1 and TRBJ1-4, with 8 bases aligning to TRBD1. Losses at the gene ends were 4 bases for V and 2 bases for J; bases not matched to a gene: 7. Germline V gene sequence: CDR1 SGHRS, CDR2 YFSETQ. The CDR3 has 16 amino acids. The CDR3 region is CASSPGQGSTNEKLFF. For the CDR3, the DNA is TGCGCCAGCAGCCCCGGACAGGGTTCGACTAATGAAAAACTGTTTTTT. Full variable domain (missing parts from reference TRBV5-1 and TRBJ1-4): KAGVTQTPRYLIKTRGQQVTLSCSPISGHRSVSWYQQTPGQGLQFLFEYFSETQRNKGNFPGRFSGRQFSNSRSEMNVSTLELGDSALYLCASSPGQGSTNEKLFFGSGTQLSVL.

This clone was detected a few times. The V gene is TRBV6-2 or TRBV6-3, the J gene TRBJ2-7; the D is unclear. The CDR3 length is 16 residues. CDR1 and CDR2 (germline): MNHEY, SVGEGT. V was clipped by 1 base and J by 1 base, with 14 bases between them. CDR3 region: CASSYFGGSTSYEQYF. The CDR3 DNA reads as TGTGCCAGCAGTTACTTCGGCGGCAGTACTTCCTACGAGCAGTACTTC.

The chain links TRBV29-1 to TRBJ1-2; tentative D call: TRBD1 (5 bases). V dropped 5 bases and J dropped 10 bases, with 17 bases sitting between them. The CDR3 has 12 amino acids. CDR1 SQVTM and CDR2 ANQGSEA come from the germline V gene. CDR3 loop: CSVPGLGEAYTF. CDR3 DNA sequence: TGCAGCGTTCCGGGACTTGGGGAAGCCTACACCTTC.

The chain combines TRBV5-1 with TRBJ2-1; 8 bases are a match to TRBD1. CDR1 and CDR2 from the germline V gene are SGHRS and YFSETQ. The CDR3 covers 15 residues. Germline trimming cut 2 bases from V and 5 bases from J; bases unmatched to any gene: 6. In DNA, the CDR3 is TGCGCCAGCAGCTTTCAGGGGGCGGCCGACAATGAGCAGTTCTTC. Translation: CASSFQGAADNEQFF.

The rearrangement uses TRBV14 and TRBJ1-2, with a weak D call TRBD1 (6 bases). Trimming took 1 base from V and 3 from J, leaving 12 bases between them. This CDR3 has 15 residues. CDR1 and CDR2 (germline): SGHDN, FVKESK. CDR3 sequence reads: CASSQGDRIDYGYTF. The CDR3 nucleotides are TGTGCCAGCAGCCAAGGTGACAGGATTGACTATGGCTACACCTTC.

This chain links TRBV30 with TRBJ2-6; D not resolved. The germline V gene has CDR1 GTSNPN and CDR2 SVGIG (reference sequence). The CDR3 has 13 amino acids. The CDR3, as DNA: TGTGCAAGCCCTAGGTCTGGGGCCAACGTCCTGACTTTC. Amino acid sequence: CASPRSGANVLTF.